This T cell receptor beta chain emerged from a study of T cells after yellow fever vaccination. TCRdb reprocessed the 5' RACE reads via MiXCR and lists one record per CDR3 protein. The table includes approximately 610,000 distinct CDR3 sequences, roughly a sixth detected once. Worth noting for this clonotype: Its antigen is still unknown.

The CDR3 sequence is 17 residues long. Between the trimmed V and J ends, which lost 0 bases and 0 bases, there was a span of 9 bases. Germline V gene sequence: CDR1 MNHEY, CDR2 SVGAGI. Whole-study findings and limits: Faster peaking, at day 5 versus 15, marked a secondary response that was weaker.

The chain joins TRBV6-5 to TRBJ2-6; D is unresolved. The sample in question was PBMCs, obtained about 5 days after the first yellow fever vaccination. This TCR derives from a man aged 18 to 29 who received the YFV17D yellow fever vaccine. In nucleotides, the CDR3 is TGTGCCAGCAGTTACTCGATACAGAGCTCTGGGGCCAACGTCCTGACTTTC. It codes for CASSYSIQSSGANVLTF.